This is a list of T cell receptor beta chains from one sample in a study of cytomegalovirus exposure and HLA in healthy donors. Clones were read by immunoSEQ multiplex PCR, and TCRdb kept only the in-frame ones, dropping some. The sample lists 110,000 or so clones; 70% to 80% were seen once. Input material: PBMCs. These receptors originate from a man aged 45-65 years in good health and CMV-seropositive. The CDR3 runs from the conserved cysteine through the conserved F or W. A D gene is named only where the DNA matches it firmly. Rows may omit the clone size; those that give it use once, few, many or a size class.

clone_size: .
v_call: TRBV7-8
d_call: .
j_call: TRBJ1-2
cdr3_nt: TGTGCCAGCAGCCTAAACCCCTATGGCTACACCTTC
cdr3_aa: CASSLNPYGYTF

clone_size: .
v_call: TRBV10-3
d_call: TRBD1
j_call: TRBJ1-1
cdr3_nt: TGTGCCACCCAGGGGGTAGTAAGGAACACTGAAGCTTTCTTT
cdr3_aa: CATQGVVRNTEAFF

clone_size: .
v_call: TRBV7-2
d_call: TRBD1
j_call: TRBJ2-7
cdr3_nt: TGTGCCAGCAGCTTAGGAGGGCAGGGGGCCTACGAGCAGTACTTC
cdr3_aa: CASSLGGQGAYEQYF

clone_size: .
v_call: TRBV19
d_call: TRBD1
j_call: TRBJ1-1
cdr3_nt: TGTGCCAGTAGTGCTAACTCGAGGGACAGATCCCTCGCTTTCTTT
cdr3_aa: CASSANSRDRSLAFF

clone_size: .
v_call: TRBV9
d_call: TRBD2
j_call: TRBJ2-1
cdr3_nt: TGTGCCAGCAGCAAGACGATGGGACTAGCGGGAGACAATGAGCAGTTCTTC
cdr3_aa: CASSKTMGLAGDNEQFF

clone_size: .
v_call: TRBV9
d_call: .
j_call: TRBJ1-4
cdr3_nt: TGTGCCAGCAGCGCCACCCCCGGGCCGGGGGAAAAACTGTTTTTT
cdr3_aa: CASSATPGPGEKLFF

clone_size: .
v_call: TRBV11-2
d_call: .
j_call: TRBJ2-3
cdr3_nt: TGTGCCAGCAGCCCAGGACTTTCTACAGATACGCAGTATTTT
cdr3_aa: CASSPGLSTDTQYF

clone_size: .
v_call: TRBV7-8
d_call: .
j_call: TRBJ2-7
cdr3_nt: TGTGCCAGCAGCTTAGCGTCGCAGGGGGGCCACGAGCAGTACTTC
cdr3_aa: CASSLASQGGHEQYF

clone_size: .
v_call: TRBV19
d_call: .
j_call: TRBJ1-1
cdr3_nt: TGTGCCAGTAGTGTCCTGGAGGGAATCAACACTGAAGCTTTCTTT
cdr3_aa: CASSVLEGINTEAFF

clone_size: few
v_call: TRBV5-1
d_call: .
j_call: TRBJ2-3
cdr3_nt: TGCGCCAGCAGCAGGGGCCTACAATTAGATACGCAGTATTTT
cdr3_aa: CASSRGLQLDTQYF

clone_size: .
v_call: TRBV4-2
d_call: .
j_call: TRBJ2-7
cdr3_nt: TGTGCCAGCAGCCAAGGACTCAGCATCTCCTACGAGCAGTACTTC
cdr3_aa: CASSQGLSISYEQYF

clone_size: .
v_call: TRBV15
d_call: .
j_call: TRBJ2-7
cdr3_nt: TGTGCCACCAGCAGAGAAAGACAGGTGTTGCACGAGCAGTACTTC
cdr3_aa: CATSRERQVLHEQYF

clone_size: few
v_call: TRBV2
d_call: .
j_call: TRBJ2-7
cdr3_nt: TGTGCCAGCAGTGTGAGGGACGAGCAGTACTTC
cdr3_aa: CASSVRDEQYF

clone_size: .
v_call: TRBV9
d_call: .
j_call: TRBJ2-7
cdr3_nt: TGTGCCAGCAGCGTAGGTGGGAGCTCCTACGAGCAGTACTTC
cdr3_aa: CASSVGGSSYEQYF

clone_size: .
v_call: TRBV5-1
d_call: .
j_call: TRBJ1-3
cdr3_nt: TGCGCCAGCAGCTTGGCCGCAGGCTCCTCTGGAAACACCATATATTTT
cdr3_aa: CASSLAAGSSGNTIYF

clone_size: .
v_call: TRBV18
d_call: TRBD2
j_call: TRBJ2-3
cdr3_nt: TGTGCCAGCCCACCTCTAGCGGGGGGGCAGTTTGATACGCAGTATTTT
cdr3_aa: CASPPLAGGQFDTQYF

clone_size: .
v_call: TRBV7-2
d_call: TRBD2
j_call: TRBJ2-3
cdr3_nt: TGTGCCAGCAGCTCCGGGAGGACTAGCGGCACAGATACGCAGTATTTT
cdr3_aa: CASSSGRTSGTDTQYF

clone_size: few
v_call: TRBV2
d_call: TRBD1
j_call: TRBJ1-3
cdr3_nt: TGTGCCAGCAGTCAACGGACAGGAAGTGGAAACACCATATATTTT
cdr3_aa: CASSQRTGSGNTIYF

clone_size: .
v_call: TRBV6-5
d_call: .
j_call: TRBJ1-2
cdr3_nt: TGTGCCAGCAGCTACAGGACAAACTATGGCTACACCTTC
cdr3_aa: CASSYRTNYGYTF

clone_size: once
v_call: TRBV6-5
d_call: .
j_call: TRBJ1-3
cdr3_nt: TGTGCCAGCAGCAGGGGCCCTGGAAACACCATATATTTT
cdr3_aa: CASSRGPGNTIYF

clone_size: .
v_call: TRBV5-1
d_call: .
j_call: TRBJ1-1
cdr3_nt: TGCGCCAGCGGGGCGGGGGTGAACACTGAAGCTTTCTTT
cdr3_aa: CASGAGVNTEAFF